What follows is one TCR beta chain and its context. Its antigen is not known. These data belong to a study of post-analysis software for immune sequencing data. Background on the study: Disease trajectories encompassed relapsing-remitting, secondary progressive and progressive-relapsing multiple sclerosis.

Study-wide points: Elevated frequency relative to controls characterized four or five TRBV segments in patients, TRBV5-6, TRBV5-1 and TRBV20-1 among them. Controls showed significantly higher normalized Chao1 diversity than did multiple sclerosis patients. Batch-matched samples strongly co-clustered by F measure.

V lost 7 bases and J lost 2; bases outside the gene matches: 7. The CDR3 spans 15 residues. Unique molecular identifiers were carried by the TCR beta cDNA libraries. When about 1 to 11 million T cells were used, they gave some 540,000 cDNA molecules. One entry per CDR3 protein results from TCRdb running MiXCR on the PCR reads. The sample carries about 540,000 distinct CDR3 sequences, under 40% recorded once. The chain employs TRBV12-3 or TRBV12-4 and TRBJ2-1, with TRBD2 identical over 8 bases. The clonotype was recovered from a girl aged 2-17 years with multiple sclerosis. The source material was blood. The CDR3 is CASNPTSGTYNEQFF. CDR3 coding DNA: TGTGCCAGCAACCCAACTAGCGGAACCTACAATGAGCAGTTCTTC.